The clone carrying this TCR beta chain was picked up a small number of times. Its target is not known. The source of the sample is a study of OX40 agonist ivuxolimab in advanced cancers. Study results and caveats: With doses of 0.1 to 3.0 mg/kg, CD4+ and CD8+ blood T cells had undergone clonal expansion by week 6.

V lost 2 bases, J lost 5 bases, and 6 bases lay in between. Germline CDR1 ENHRY, CDR2 SYGVKD. The CDR3 runs 12 residues. Some clones are missing from TCRdb's copy, which holds only in-frame ones; the method was immunoSEQ multiplex PCR. The table shows under 20,000 clones, with roughly 90% occurring only once. The source of this sequence is an adult with an advanced solid tumor such as melanoma, head and neck, liver or kidney cancer. Material: CD4+ or CD8+ T cells sorted from blood, obtained in a trial of the OX40 agonist ivuxolimab. V gene TRBV10-3 combines with J gene TRBJ1-1; D is uncertain. The CDR3 coding sequence is TGTGCCATCAGTGAGGACGTGACTGAAGCTTTCTTT. This sequence encodes CAISEDVTEAFF.